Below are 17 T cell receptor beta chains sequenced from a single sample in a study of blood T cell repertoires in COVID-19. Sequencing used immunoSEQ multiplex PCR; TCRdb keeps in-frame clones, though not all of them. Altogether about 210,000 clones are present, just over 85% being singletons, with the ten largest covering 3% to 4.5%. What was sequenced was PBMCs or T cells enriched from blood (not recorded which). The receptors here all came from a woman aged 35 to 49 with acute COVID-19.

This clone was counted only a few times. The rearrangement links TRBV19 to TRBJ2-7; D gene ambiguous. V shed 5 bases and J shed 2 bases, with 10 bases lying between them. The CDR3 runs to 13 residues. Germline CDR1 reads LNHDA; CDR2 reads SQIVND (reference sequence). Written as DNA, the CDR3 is TGTGCCAGTAGTCTCACGGGTACCTACGAGCAGTACTTC. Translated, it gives CASSLTGTYEQYF.

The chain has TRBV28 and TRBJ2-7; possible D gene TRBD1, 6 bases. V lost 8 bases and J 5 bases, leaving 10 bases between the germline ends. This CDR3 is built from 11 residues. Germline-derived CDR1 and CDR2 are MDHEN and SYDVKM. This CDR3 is CASEGEHEQYF. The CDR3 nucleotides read TGTGCCAGCGAGGGGGAGCACGAGCAGTACTTC.

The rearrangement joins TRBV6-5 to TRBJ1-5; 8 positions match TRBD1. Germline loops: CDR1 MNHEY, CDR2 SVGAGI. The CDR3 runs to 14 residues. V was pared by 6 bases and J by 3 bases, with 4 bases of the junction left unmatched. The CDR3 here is CASRRQGNNQPQHF. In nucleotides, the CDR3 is TGTGCCAGCAGGAGACAGGGGAACAATCAGCCCCAGCATTTT.

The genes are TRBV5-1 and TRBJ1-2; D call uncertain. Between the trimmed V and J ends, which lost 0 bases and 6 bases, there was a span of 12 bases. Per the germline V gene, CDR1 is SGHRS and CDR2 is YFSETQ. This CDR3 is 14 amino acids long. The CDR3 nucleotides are TGCGCCAGCAGCTTGGGCCTCGGGGAGGATGGCTACACCTTC. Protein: CASSLGLGEDGYTF.

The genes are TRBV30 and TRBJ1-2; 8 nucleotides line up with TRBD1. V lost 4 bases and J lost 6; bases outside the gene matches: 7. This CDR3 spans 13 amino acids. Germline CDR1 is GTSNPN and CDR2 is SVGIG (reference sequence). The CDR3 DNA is TGTGCCTGGAACCTGGACAGGGCCAATGGCTACACCTTC. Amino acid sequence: CAWNLDRANGYTF.

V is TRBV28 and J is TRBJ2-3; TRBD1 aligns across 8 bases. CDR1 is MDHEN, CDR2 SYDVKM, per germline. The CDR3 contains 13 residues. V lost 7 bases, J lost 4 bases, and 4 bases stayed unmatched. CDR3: CASISGGADTQYF. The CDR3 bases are TGTGCCAGCATATCAGGGGGCGCAGATACGCAGTATTTT.

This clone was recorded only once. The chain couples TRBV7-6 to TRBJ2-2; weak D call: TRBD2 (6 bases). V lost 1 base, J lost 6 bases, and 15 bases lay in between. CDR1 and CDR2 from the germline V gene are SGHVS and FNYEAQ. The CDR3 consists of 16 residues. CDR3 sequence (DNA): TGTGCCAGCAGCTTAGGGACGGGAGTGACTTCCGGGGAGCTGTTTTTT. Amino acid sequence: CASSLGTGVTSGELFF.

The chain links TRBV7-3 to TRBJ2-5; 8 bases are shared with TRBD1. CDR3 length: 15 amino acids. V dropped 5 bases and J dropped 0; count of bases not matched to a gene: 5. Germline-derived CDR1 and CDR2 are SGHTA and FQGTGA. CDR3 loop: CASSVSGQDQETQYF. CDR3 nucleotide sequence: TGTGCCAGCAGCGTATCGGGACAGGACCAAGAGACCCAGTACTTC.

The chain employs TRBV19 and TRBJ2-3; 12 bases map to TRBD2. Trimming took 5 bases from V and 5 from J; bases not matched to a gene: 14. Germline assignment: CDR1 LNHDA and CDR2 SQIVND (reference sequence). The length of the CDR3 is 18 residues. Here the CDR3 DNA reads TGTGCCAGTAGTCTCCTAGCGGGAGGGCCTGGTGGGGGAGATACGCAGTATTTT. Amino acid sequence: CASSLLAGGPGGGDTQYF.

CDR3 bases: TGCAGCGTTTCCGTTAATAGCAATCAGCCCCAGCATTTT. It codes for CSVSVNSNQPQHF. The chain joins TRBV29-1 to TRBJ1-5; D is ambiguous. V lost 5 bases and J lost 0, with 8 bases in between. Germline V gene lookup returns CDR1 SQVTM and CDR2 ANQGSEA. The CDR3 has 13 residues.

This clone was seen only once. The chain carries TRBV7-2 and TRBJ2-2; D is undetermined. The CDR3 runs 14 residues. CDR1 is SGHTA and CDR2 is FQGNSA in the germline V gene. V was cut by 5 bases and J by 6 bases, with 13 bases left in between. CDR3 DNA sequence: TGTGCCAGCAGCAGTAGTCCGGTTGCCGGGGAGCTGTTTTTT. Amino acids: CASSSSPVAGELFF.

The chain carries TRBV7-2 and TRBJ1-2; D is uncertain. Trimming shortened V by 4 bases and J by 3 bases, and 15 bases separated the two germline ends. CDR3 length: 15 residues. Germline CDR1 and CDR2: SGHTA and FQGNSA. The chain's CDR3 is CASSSLSTVDYGYTF. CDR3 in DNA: TGTGCCAGCAGCTCGCTTAGTACAGTAGACTATGGCTACACCTTC.

The CDR3 loop reads CASSLTLAVENQETQYF. The CDR3 bases are TGTGCCAGCTCACTGACCCTAGCGGTAGAGAACCAAGAGACCCAGTACTTC. V usage is TRBV18 and J usage is TRBJ2-5; TRBD2 matches 7 bases. J lost 0 bases, V lost 4 bases, and 11 bases had no gene match. Looked up from germline, CDR1 is KGHSH and CDR2 is LQKENI. This CDR3 has 17 amino acids.

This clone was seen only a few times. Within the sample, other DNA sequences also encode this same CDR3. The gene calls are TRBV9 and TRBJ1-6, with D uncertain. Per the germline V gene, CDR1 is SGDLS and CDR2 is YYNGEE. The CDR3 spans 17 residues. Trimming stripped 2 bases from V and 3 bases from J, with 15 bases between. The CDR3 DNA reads TGTGCCAGCAGCGTGGGTCGGGGTAACCTCTATAATTCACCCCTCCACTTT. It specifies CASSVGRGNLYNSPLHF.

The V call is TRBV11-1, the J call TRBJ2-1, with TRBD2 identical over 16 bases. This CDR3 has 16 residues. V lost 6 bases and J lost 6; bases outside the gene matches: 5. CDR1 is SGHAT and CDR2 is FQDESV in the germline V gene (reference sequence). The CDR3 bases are TGTGCCAGCAGTACGGGACTAGCGGGAGGGCCCAATGAGCAGTTCTTC. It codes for CASSTGLAGGPNEQFF. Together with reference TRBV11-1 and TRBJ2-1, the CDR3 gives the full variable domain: EAEVAQSPRYKITEKSQAVAFWCDPISGHATLYWYRQILGQGPELLVQFQDESVVDDSQLPKDRFSAERLKGVDSTLKIQPAELGDSAMYLCASSTGLAGGPNEQFFGPGTRLTVL.

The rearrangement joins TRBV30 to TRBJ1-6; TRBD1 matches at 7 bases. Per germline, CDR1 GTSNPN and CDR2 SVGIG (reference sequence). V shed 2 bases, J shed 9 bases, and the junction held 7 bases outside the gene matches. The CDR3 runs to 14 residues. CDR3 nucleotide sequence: TGTGCCTGGAGTCAGGGGACAGACTTTTCACCCCTCCACTTT. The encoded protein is CAWSQGTDFSPLHF.

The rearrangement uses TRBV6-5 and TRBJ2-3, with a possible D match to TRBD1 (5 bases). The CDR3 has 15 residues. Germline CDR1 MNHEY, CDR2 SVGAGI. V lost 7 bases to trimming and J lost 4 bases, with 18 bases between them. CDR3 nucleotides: TGTGCCAGCATGGCCCAGGGCTTGGGCGCAGATACGCAGTATTTT. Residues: CASMAQGLGADTQYF.